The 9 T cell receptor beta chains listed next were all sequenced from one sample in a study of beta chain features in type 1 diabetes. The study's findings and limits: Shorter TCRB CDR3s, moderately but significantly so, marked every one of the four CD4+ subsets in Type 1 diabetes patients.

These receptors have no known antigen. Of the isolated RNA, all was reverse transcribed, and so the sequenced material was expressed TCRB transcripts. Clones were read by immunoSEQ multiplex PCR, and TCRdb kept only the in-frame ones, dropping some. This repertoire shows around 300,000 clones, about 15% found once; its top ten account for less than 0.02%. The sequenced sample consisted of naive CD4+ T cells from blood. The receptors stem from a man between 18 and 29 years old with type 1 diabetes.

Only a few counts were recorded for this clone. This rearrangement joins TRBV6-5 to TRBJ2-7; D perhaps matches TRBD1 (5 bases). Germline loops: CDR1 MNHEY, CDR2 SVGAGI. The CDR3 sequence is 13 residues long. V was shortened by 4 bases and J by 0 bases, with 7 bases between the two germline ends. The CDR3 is CASSSTVSYEQYF. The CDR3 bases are TGTGCCAGCAGTTCGACAGTCTCCTACGAGCAGTACTTC.

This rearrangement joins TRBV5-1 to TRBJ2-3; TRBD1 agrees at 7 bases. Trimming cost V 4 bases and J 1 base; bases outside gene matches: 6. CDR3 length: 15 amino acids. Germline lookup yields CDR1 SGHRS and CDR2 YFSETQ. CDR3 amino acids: CASSQTGKRTDTQYF. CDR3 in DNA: TGCGCCAGCAGCCAGACAGGGAAACGCACAGATACGCAGTATTTT.

The CDR3 reads CATSREPPGQGITEAFF. The CDR3, as DNA: TGTGCCACCAGCAGGGAGCCTCCGGGACAGGGGATAACTGAAGCTTTCTTT. The rearrangement links TRBV15 to TRBJ1-1; 10 positions agree with TRBD1. The CDR3 contains 17 residues. Germline V gene data show CDR1 as LNHNV and CDR2 as YYDKDF (reference sequence). V trimming: 3 bases; J trimming: 5 bases; junction bases outside the gene matches: 12.

The CDR3 region has the DNA TGTGCCAGCAGTTCCAGGGTGAAGGGCTCCTACGAGCAGTACTTC. This encodes CASSSRVKGSYEQYF. The chain employs TRBV6-5 and TRBJ2-7, with D possibly TRBD1 on 5 matching bases. Germline CDR1 reads MNHEY; CDR2 reads SVGAGI. Trimming cost V 4 bases and J 0 bases, with 13 bases left between them. The CDR3 loop spans 15 amino acids.

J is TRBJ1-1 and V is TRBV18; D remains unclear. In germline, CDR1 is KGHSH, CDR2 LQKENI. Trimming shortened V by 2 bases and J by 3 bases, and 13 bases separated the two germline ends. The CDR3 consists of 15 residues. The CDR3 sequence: CASSPASVVDTEAFF. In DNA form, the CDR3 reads TGTGCCAGCTCACCAGCGTCCGTCGTGGACACTGAAGCTTTCTTT.

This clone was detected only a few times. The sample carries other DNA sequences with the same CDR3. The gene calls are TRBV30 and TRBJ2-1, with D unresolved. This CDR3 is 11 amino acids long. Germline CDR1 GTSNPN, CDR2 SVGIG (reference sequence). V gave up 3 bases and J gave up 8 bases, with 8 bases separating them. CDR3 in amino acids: CAWSRRDEQFF. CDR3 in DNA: TGTGCCTGGAGCCGCCGGGATGAGCAGTTCTTC.

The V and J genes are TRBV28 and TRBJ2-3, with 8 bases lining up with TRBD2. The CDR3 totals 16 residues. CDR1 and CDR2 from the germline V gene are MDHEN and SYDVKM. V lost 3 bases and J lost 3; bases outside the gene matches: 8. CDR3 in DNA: TGTGCCAGCAGTTTGGCTAGCGGGCGGACAACAGATACGCAGTATTTT. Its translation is CASSLASGRTTDTQYF. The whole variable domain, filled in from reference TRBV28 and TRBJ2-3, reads DVKVTQSSRYLVKRTGEKVFLECVQDMDHENMFWYRQDPGLGLRLIYFSYDVKMKEKGDIPEGYSVSREKKERFSLILESASTNQTSMYLCASSLASGRTTDTQYFGPGTRLTVL.

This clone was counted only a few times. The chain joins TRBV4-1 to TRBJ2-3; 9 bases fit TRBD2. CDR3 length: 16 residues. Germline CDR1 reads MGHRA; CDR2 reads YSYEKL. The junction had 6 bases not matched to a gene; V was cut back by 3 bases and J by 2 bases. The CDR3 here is CASSQASGTSTDTQYF. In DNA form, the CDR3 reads TGCGCCAGCAGCCAGGCTAGCGGGACCTCCACAGATACGCAGTATTTT.

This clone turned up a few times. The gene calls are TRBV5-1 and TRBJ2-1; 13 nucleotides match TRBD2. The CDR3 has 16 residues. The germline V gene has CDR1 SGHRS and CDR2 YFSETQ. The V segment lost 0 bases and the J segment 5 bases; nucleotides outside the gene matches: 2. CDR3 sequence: CASSLAGLAGDNEQFF. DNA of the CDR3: TGCGCCAGCAGCTTGGCCGGACTAGCGGGAGACAATGAGCAGTTCTTC.